This TCR beta chain was found in a study of long-term antiretroviral therapy in people with HIV. Survey-level immunoSEQ v3.0 assays were run. Generated by immunoSEQ multiplex PCR, the TCRdb table keeps only in-frame clones and is missing some. There are about 24,000 clones in the sample; 80% to 90% occur only once, and approximately 8.4% lies in the top ten. No donor had fewer than one pre-ART PBMC sample or fewer than two post-ART PBMC samples. In the United States, treatment was given to all participants with HIV. A remark on this clone: Its target is unknown.

V shed 2 bases and J shed 1 base, with 5 bases lying between them. CDR3 length: 14 amino acids. The germline gives CDR1 MNHNY, CDR2 SVGAGI (reference sequence). General study results and limits: No data on ART adherence, viral resistance or therapy changes. Spans of CDR3 length were tighter for HIV repertoires than for controls.

The source of this sequence is a middle-aged man with HIV. Source: unsorted PBMCs, taken 1.8 years before starting antiretroviral therapy. This chain joins TRBV6-6 and TRBJ2-2, with D perhaps matching TRBD1 or TRBD2 (5 bases each). The CDR3 DNA reads TGTGCCAGCAGTTACGGGGGGAACACCGGGGAGCTGTTTTTT. Protein: CASSYGGNTGELFF.